This T cell receptor (beta chain) appears in the sequencing data of a study of blood T cells in healthy people across ages. Notes on this clonotype: Being one base from a much bigger clone, this may be a read error.

Germline trimming cut 3 bases from V and 5 bases from J; bases unmatched to any gene: 7. Germline lookup yields CDR1 DFQATT and CDR2 SNEGSKA (reference sequence). The CDR3 totals 13 residues. Combining a sample-barcoded 5' primer with a J-beta primer mix, a second PCR ran for about 7 to 11 cycles. MiXCR, applied by TCRdb to the 5' RACE reads, yields one record per CDR3 protein. This sample has approximately 810,000 distinct CDR3 sequences, with 29% found just once. The rearrangement links TRBV20-1 to TRBJ2-7; TRBD1 agrees at 7 bases. The sequencing input was blood. This TCR was recovered from a woman aged 80 or over in good health. CDR3 loop: CSASLNRGNEQYF. The CDR3 nucleotides read TGCAGTGCTAGTCTTAACAGGGGTAACGAGCAGTACTTC.